The clone carrying this TCR beta chain was counted at least ten times. Its antigen is as yet unknown. CDR1 and CDR2 (germline): SNHLY, FYNNEI. This CDR3 has 15 residues. V gave up 8 bases and J gave up 4 bases; unmatched junction bases: 7. These data come from a study of breast tumors, draining lymph nodes, adjacent tissues. The lymph nodes were axillary draining lymph nodes from breast cancer patients. Each CDR3 protein gets one entry after TCRdb re-called the multiplex PCR reads with MiXCR. Of approximately 120,000 distinct CDR3 sequences in the sample, 21% were seen once. Study findings and constraints: Tumor and nontumor repertoires were significantly more similar in luminal-like than in basal-like breast cancer.

The sequence was collected from a female donor with breast cancer. Some clones in this sample may be carry-over from other donors' samples. The chain combines TRBV2 with TRBJ2-3; 12 nucleotides match TRBD2. The sample was axillary lymph node tissue. The CDR3 loop reads CASSPSGRAADTQYF. In DNA form, the CDR3 reads TGTGCCAGCTCCCCTAGCGGGAGGGCCGCAGATACGCAGTATTTT.